The 9 T cell receptor beta chains below all came from one sample that was sequenced in a study of identical twins. Via MiXCR, TCRdb re-called the 5' RACE reads, giving one row per CDR3 protein. The sample carries hundreds of thousands of distinct CDR3 sequences, approximately 20% recorded once. These sequences were also reported in another study, on yellow fever vaccine responses in identical twins.

The sample taken for sequencing was CD4+ T cells sorted from blood. The origin of the receptors is a young woman in good health.

This clonotype came up a few times. This chain links TRBV6-2 or TRBV6-3 with TRBJ2-1; no clear D. Per the germline V gene, CDR1 is MNHEY and CDR2 is SVGEGT. This CDR3 comprises 15 residues. V lost 5 bases and J 6 bases, leaving 17 bases between the germline ends. CDR3 bases: TGTGCCAGCAGTCCCACCCGCTTAGGGTCCAATGAGCAGTTCTTC. Protein sequence: CASSPTRLGSNEQFF.

This clonotype appeared many times. The chain recombines TRBV4-1 with TRBJ2-7, with 8 bases that match TRBD1. The V and J ends lost 4 bases and 5 bases, in that order; junction bases with no gene match: 10. Germline lookup yields CDR1 MGHRA and CDR2 YSYEKL. The CDR3 consists of 15 residues. The DNA for the CDR3 is TGCGCCAGCAGCCTTTCCCGACAGGGGAGGAACGAGCAGTACTTC. Translating gives CASSLSRQGRNEQYF.

The J gene is TRBJ2-3, the V gene TRBV20-1; TRBD2 aligns across 14 bases. This CDR3 is built from 15 residues. Trimming took 6 bases from V and 4 from J; bases not matched to a gene: 6. Germline-derived CDR1 and CDR2 are DFQATT and SNEGSKA (reference sequence). CDR3 coding DNA: TGCAGTGCCCGACTAGCGGGGGGGCGTCCAGATACGCAGTATTTT. It translates to CSARLAGGRPDTQYF.

The CDR3 bases are TGTGCCAGCAGCCATGGGGACGTAGCTGGAAACACCATATATTTT. The encoded protein is CASSHGDVAGNTIYF. V and J are TRBV12-3 or TRBV12-4 and TRBJ1-3; TRBD1 is a possible D gene (5 bases). This CDR3 comprises 15 residues. V lost 6 bases and J 2 bases, leaving 14 bases between the germline ends.

J is TRBJ2-5 and V is TRBV10-3; the match to TRBD2 covers 11 bases. This CDR3 comprises 15 residues. V gave up 4 bases and J gave up 0 bases; unmatched junction bases: 1. The V gene's germline CDR1 is ENHRY and CDR2 SYGVKD. CDR3 sequence (DNA): TGTGCCATCAGTGGGGGACTAGCGGACCAAGAGACCCAGTACTTC. Translated: CAISGGLADQETQYF.

The V gene is TRBV4-1, the J gene TRBJ2-7; 8 bases agree with TRBD2. The CDR3 is made up of 14 amino acids. The trim removed 8 bases at V and 7 bases at J, leaving 13 bases unmatched. In germline, CDR1 is MGHRA, CDR2 YSYEKL. The CDR3 bases are TGCGCCAGCCGAGAGAGCGGGAGTCGATGGGAGCAGTACTTC. Its protein is CASRESGSRWEQYF.

The chain employs TRBV13 and TRBJ2-1; tentatively, D is TRBD1 or TRBD2 (5 bases each). CDR1 is PRHDT, CDR2 FYEKMQ, per germline (reference sequence). CDR3 length: 15 residues. V lost 1 base and J lost 11, with 18 bases in between. CDR3 protein: CASSLEPTFEGQQFF. The CDR3 DNA follows: TGTGCCAGCAGCTTAGAGCCCACTTTTGAGGGACAGCAGTTCTTC.

This clonotype was counted only a few times. V is TRBV2 and J is TRBJ2-1; no clear D. The V end lost 4 bases, the J end lost 7 bases, and 8 bases lay between the germline ends. This CDR3 has 12 amino acids. The V gene's germline CDR1 is SNHLY and CDR2 FYNNEI. CDR3 residues: CASSGRKNEQFF. The CDR3 DNA sequence: TGTGCCAGCAGTGGCAGGAAGAATGAGCAGTTCTTC. Drawing the rest from reference TRBV2 and TRBJ2-1, the complete variable domain is EPEVTQTPSHQVTQMGQEVILRCVPISNHLYFYWYRQILGQKVEFLVSFYNNEISEKSEIFDDQFSVERPDGSNFTLKIRSTKLEDSAMYFCASSGRKNEQFFGPGTRLTVL.

This clonotype was detected only a few times. The V and J genes are TRBV20-1 and TRBJ2-7; D is undetermined. There are 11 residues in the CDR3. Trimming pared 4 bases from V and 6 bases from J, leaving 10 bases between. Germline CDR1 is DFQATT and CDR2 is SNEGSKA (reference sequence). CDR3 residues: CSAMELREQYF. The CDR3 DNA reads as TGCAGTGCTATGGAGCTGCGCGAGCAGTACTTC.